The text below deals with one T cell receptor (beta chain). Its antigen is unidentified. The data stem from a study of blood T cells in healthy people across ages. Germline V CDR1 and CDR2: SGHDT, YYEEEE. The CDR3 loop spans 15 amino acids. Losses at the gene ends were 0 bases for V and 3 bases for J; bases not matched to a gene: 5. For the second PCR, which ran for about 6 to 11 cycles, a sample-barcoded 5' primer and a J-beta primer mix were used. Per-sample output comprised a minimum of 2.5 million paired-end reads containing CDR3. TCRdb re-called the 5' RACE reads through MiXCR, storing one row per CDR3 protein. The sample has 700,000 to 850,000 distinct CDR3 sequences, roughly 53% seen once. Study-level findings and limits: The CMV status of each donor remained undetermined, and this could have confounded shifts in expanded clonotypes. The long-lived group displayed more naive CD4+ cells, plus higher diversity, than the aged donors did. Diversity figures based on one million T cells were deemed too low.

Sequences were obtained from blood. The genes are TRBV5-6 and TRBJ2-7; 8 nucleotides match TRBD1. This TCR came from an elderly man in good health. The CDR3 DNA sequence: TGTGCCAGCAGCTTGGGACAGGGGAGCGGCTACGAGCAGTACTTC. Translating it yields CASSLGQGSGYEQYF. Full variable domain (missing parts from reference TRBV5-6 and TRBJ2-7): DAGVTQSPTHLIKTRGQQVTLRCSPKSGHDTVSWYQQALGQGPQFIFQYYEEEERQRGNFPDRFSGHQFPNYSSELNVNALLLGDSALYLCASSLGQGSGYEQYFGPGTRLTVT.